Each of the 31 T cell receptor beta chains below was sequenced from the same sample in a study of control samples from healthy donors and cancer patients. Here immunoSEQ multiplex PCR was the method, and the copy in TCRdb shows in-frame clones only, minus some. Among tens of thousands of clones listed, more than 75% were seen once. The sample was PBMCs. The receptor source for this set is a woman between 45 and 65 years old with head and neck cancer.

The chain links TRBV20-1 to TRBJ2-3; 7 bases align to TRBD1. Germline CDR1 is DFQATT and CDR2 is SNEGSKA (reference sequence). J was trimmed by 0 bases and V by 3 bases; bases with no gene match: 12. The CDR3 has 17 residues. CDR3 in DNA: TGCAGTGCTAGTGGGTTTAGGCCGGGACAGAGCACAGATACGCAGTATTTT. It encodes CSASGFRPGQSTDTQYF.

This chain uses TRBV18 with TRBJ1-2; D is possibly TRBD1 (6 bases). The V end was cut by 0 bases, the J end by 4 bases, with 15 bases between. Germline lookup yields CDR1 KGHSH and CDR2 LQKENI. The CDR3 is 16 residues long. CDR3 sequence reads: CASSPPPQGGIYGYTF. The CDR3 nucleotides read TGTGCCAGCTCACCACCGCCACAGGGTGGTATCTATGGCTACACCTTC.

This clone showed up just a few times. The chain recombines TRBV28 with TRBJ2-3, with 13 bases that match TRBD2. Germline CDR1 is MDHEN and CDR2 is SYDVKM. The J segment lost 2 bases and the V segment lost 5 bases, leaving 10 bases of the junction unmatched. The CDR3 totals 18 residues. The CDR3 DNA follows: TGTGCCAGCAGTCCTACTAGCGGGGGGGCCCATCACACAGATACGCAGTATTTT. It codes for CASSPTSGGAHHTDTQYF.

This clone has only one observation. Other DNA sequences in this specimen translate into the identical CDR3. V and J are TRBV19 and TRBJ2-5, with D possibly TRBD2 on 6 matching bases. This CDR3 comprises 14 residues. The V end was cut by 5 bases, the J end by 1 base, with 11 bases between. The germline CDR1 and CDR2 sequences are LNHDA and SQIVND (reference sequence). CDR3 sequence reads: CASSARDFQETQYF. CDR3 nucleotides: TGTGCCAGTAGTGCGCGGGACTTCCAAGAGACCCAGTACTTC.

V is TRBV28 and J is TRBJ1-4, with D hard to call. Deletions cut 6 bases from V and 5 bases from J, with 13 bases between. CDR1 MDHEN and CDR2 SYDVKM come from the germline V gene. The CDR3 spans 14 residues. Here the CDR3 reads CASRAGVRNEKLFF. DNA of the CDR3: TGTGCCAGCAGGGCCGGGGTAAGGAATGAAAAACTGTTTTTT.

V is TRBV12-3 or TRBV12-4 and J is TRBJ1-1; D call uncertain. The V end was cut by 6 bases, the J end by 4 bases, with 12 bases between. The CDR3 length is 13 residues. The CDR3 sequence is CASSPVLVTEAFF. The CDR3 bases are TGTGCCAGCAGCCCCGTATTGGTCACTGAAGCTTTCTTT.

The chain couples TRBV14 to TRBJ2-5; the match to TRBD2 covers 11 bases. The CDR3 runs to 16 residues. V dropped 3 bases and J dropped 7; count of bases not matched to a gene: 10. Germline CDR1 and CDR2: SGHDN and FVKESK. CDR3 amino acids: CASSHRSTSGVGTQYF. The DNA of the CDR3 is TGTGCCAGCAGCCACAGATCGACTAGCGGGGTTGGGACCCAGTACTTC.

The V gene is TRBV28, the J gene TRBJ2-1, with TRBD1 matching over 9 bases. With 7 bases clipped from V and 7 bases from J, the junction kept 8 bases outside the gene matches. The germline V gene encodes CDR1 MDHEN and CDR2 SYDVKM. CDR3 size: 14 residues. The chain's CDR3 is CASKIQGAKNEQFF. CDR3 coding DNA: TGTGCCAGCAAGATACAGGGGGCAAAAAATGAGCAGTTCTTC.

The chain is built from TRBV15 and TRBJ2-1, with TRBD1 matching 8 bases. J lost 2 bases, V lost 4 bases, and 4 bases had no gene match. From germline, CDR1 is LNHNV and CDR2 YYDKDF (reference sequence). The CDR3 has 15 amino acids. CDR3: CATSKDRGPYNEQFF. The CDR3 coding sequence is TGTGCCACCAGCAAAGACAGGGGACCCTACAATGAGCAGTTCTTC.

V usage is TRBV7-9 and J usage is TRBJ2-2, with 7 bases fitting TRBD2. V gave up 6 bases and J gave up 5 bases; unmatched junction bases: 6. CDR3 size: 14 residues. Looked up from germline, CDR1 is SEHNR and CDR2 is FQNEAQ (reference sequence). This chain's CDR3 is CASSSSGQTGELFF. The DNA for the CDR3 is TGTGCCAGCAGTTCTAGCGGCCAGACCGGGGAGCTGTTTTTT.

The genes are TRBV19 and TRBJ2-7; D possibly corresponds to TRBD2 (5 bases). The V and J ends lost 1 base and 4 bases respectively, with 11 bases between them. Per germline, CDR1 LNHDA and CDR2 SQIVND (reference sequence). The CDR3 contains 14 residues. CDR3 sequence: CASSIGTDLYEQYF. The CDR3 region has the DNA TGTGCCAGTAGTATAGGGACTGATTTGTACGAGCAGTACTTC.

The chain employs TRBV6-1 and TRBJ1-2, with TRBD1 as a possible D gene (5 bases). The ends were cut back, 2 bases at V and 2 bases at J, with 12 bases in the middle. Germline lookup yields CDR1 MNHNS and CDR2 SASEGT. CDR3 length equals 15 residues. CDR3 nucleotide sequence: TGTGCCAGCAGTGAACTGGGGACCCTCAACTATGGCTACACCTTC. It translates to CASSELGTLNYGYTF.

The chain combines TRBV7-9 with TRBJ1-2; D uncertain. Trimming took 5 bases from V and 5 from J, leaving 15 bases between them. The CDR3 runs 14 residues. Germline-derived CDR1 and CDR2 are SEHNR and FQNEAQ (reference sequence). CDR3 coding DNA: TGTGCCAGCAGCAACTCCTTTGCGGGGTATGGCTACACCTTC. It is translated as CASSNSFAGYGYTF.

This rearrangement joins TRBV11-2 to TRBJ1-1, with unresolved D. V dropped 1 base and J dropped 4 bases, with 10 bases sitting between them. CDR3 length: 14 amino acids. CDR1 and CDR2 from the germline V gene are SGHAT and FQNNGV. The CDR3 DNA follows: TGTGCCAGCAGCTTAGTGAGGGTTAGCACTGAAGCTTTCTTT. Amino acid sequence: CASSLVRVSTEAFF. Supplemented by reference TRBV11-2 and TRBJ1-1, the full variable domain reads EAGVAQSPRYKIIEKRQSVAFWCNPISGHATLYWYQQILGQGPKLLIQFQNNGVVDDSQLPKDRFSAERLKGVDSTLKIQPAKLEDSAVYLCASSLVRVSTEAFFGQGTRLTVV.

The genes are TRBV2 and TRBJ1-1; 7 nucleotides line up with TRBD1. The CDR3 extends over 15 amino acids. V shed 4 bases, J shed 5 bases, and the junction held 10 bases outside the gene matches. Looked up from germline, CDR1 is SNHLY and CDR2 is FYNNEI. The CDR3 DNA is TGTGCCAGCAGTGCGCTACCGGGACAGAGAACTGAAGCTTTCTTT. This sequence encodes CASSALPGQRTEAFF.

A single count supports this clone. The chain recombines TRBV10-1 with TRBJ2-3; maybe TRBD2 (5 bases). CDR1 is WNHNN and CDR2 is SYGVQD in the germline V gene (reference sequence). This CDR3 contains 13 residues. V gave up 5 bases and J gave up 2 bases, with 8 bases separating them. The CDR3 here is CASSLDSTDTQYF. CDR3 nucleotide sequence: TGCGCCAGCAGTTTGGACTCCACAGATACGCAGTATTTT.

The gene calls are TRBV19 and TRBJ2-3, with no clear D. CDR3 length: 14 residues. CDR1 is LNHDA, CDR2 SQIVND, per germline (reference sequence). Deletions cut 5 bases from V and 1 base from J, with 10 bases between. CDR3 region: CASSADPGTDTQYF. The CDR3 nucleotides read TGTGCCAGTAGTGCTGATCCGGGCACAGATACGCAGTATTTT.

V is TRBV11-2 and J is TRBJ1-1, with TRBD1 identical over 7 bases. From germline, CDR1 is SGHAT and CDR2 FQNNGV. J was trimmed by 2 bases and V by 8 bases; bases with no gene match: 8. The CDR3 loop spans 14 amino acids. The CDR3 here is CASGRGQPNTEAFF. CDR3 DNA: TGTGCCAGCGGCCGGGGACAGCCAAACACTGAAGCTTTCTTT.

This clone was seen only once. The V and J genes are TRBV18 and TRBJ1-4; D is undetermined. The CDR3 contains 18 residues. The V and J ends lost 4 bases and 0 bases respectively, with 18 bases between them. In germline, CDR1 is KGHSH, CDR2 LQKENI. CDR3 region: CASSQLHPTLTTNEKLFF. The CDR3 nucleotides read TGTGCCAGCTCACAGTTACACCCGACTCTTACAACTAATGAAAAACTGTTTTTT.

The chain employs TRBV3-1 (or the pseudogene TRBV3-2) and TRBJ2-5; 9 positions match TRBD2. The CDR3 contains 16 residues. CDR1 LGHDT and CDR2 YNNKEL come from the germline V gene (reference sequence). Unmatched junction bases numbered 3, after V lost 0 bases and J lost 1 base. This CDR3 reads CASSQDLLAGQETQYF. For the CDR3, the DNA is TGTGCCAGCAGCCAAGACCTACTAGCGGGCCAAGAGACCCAGTACTTC.

V gene TRBV15 combines with J gene TRBJ1-5; no clear D. The CDR3 runs to 16 residues. Germline V gene sequence: CDR1 LNHNV, CDR2 YYDKDF (reference sequence). The V end lost 0 bases, the J end lost 3 bases, and 12 bases lay between the germline ends. For the CDR3, the DNA is TGTGCCACCAGCAGAGATCGAGGGCGCAACAATCAGCCCCAGCATTTT. Its translation: CATSRDRGRNNQPQHF.

This chain links TRBV7-2 with TRBJ2-7; 7 bases match TRBD2. Germline V gene lookup returns CDR1 SGHTA and CDR2 FQGNSA. The V and J ends lost 7 bases and 1 base, in that order; junction bases with no gene match: 10. This CDR3 spans 15 amino acids. CDR3: CASKQTAGFSYEQYF. The CDR3 DNA follows: TGTGCCAGCAAACAAACAGCGGGATTTTCCTACGAGCAGTACTTC.

This clone was seen a few times. This chain links TRBV19 with TRBJ2-5; either TRBD1 or TRBD2 may fit D (5 bases each). This CDR3 is 15 amino acids long. Trimming left V 1 base short and J 4 bases short, with 13 bases between. Germline V gives CDR1 LNHDA, CDR2 SQIVND (reference sequence). DNA of the CDR3: TGTGCCAGTAGTATAGGGGGGACCCCCGGAGAGACCCAGTACTTC. Its protein product is CASSIGGTPGETQYF.

This sequence joins TRBV9 and TRBJ1-2, with TRBD1 matching 8 bases. The length of the CDR3 is 14 residues. Germline assignment: CDR1 SGDLS and CDR2 YYNGEE. The V and J ends lost 5 bases and 4 bases, in that order; junction bases with no gene match: 7. As DNA, the CDR3 is TGTGCCAGCAGTGAAGACAGGGGTGTCTATGGCTACACCTTC. Its translation is CASSEDRGVYGYTF. Full variable domain (rest looked up from reference TRBV9 and TRBJ1-2): DSGVTQTPKHLITATGQRVTLRCSPRSGDLSVYWYQQSLDQGLQFLIQYYNGEERAKGNILERFSAQQFPDLHSELNLSSLELGDSALYFCASSEDRGVYGYTFGSGTRLTVV.

This chain uses TRBV2 with TRBJ2-3; D gene uncertain. Germline V gene data show CDR1 as SNHLY and CDR2 as FYNNEI. The CDR3 runs to 12 residues. V shed 6 bases and J shed 9 bases, with 13 bases lying between them. The CDR3 DNA reads TGTGCCAGCAGGTCAGGCTCCGGGACGCAGTATTTT. This encodes CASRSGSGTQYF.

J is TRBJ1-2 and V is TRBV19; D is possibly TRBD1 (6 bases). The CDR3 spans 14 residues. The V and J ends lost 5 bases and 0 bases respectively, with 10 bases between them. CDR1 is LNHDA, CDR2 SQIVND, per germline (reference sequence). CDR3 sequence: CASSRQGTNYGYTF. The CDR3 DNA reads as TGTGCCAGTAGTCGGCAGGGGACTAACTATGGCTACACCTTC. Together with reference TRBV19 and TRBJ1-2, the CDR3 gives the full variable domain: DGGITQSPKYLFRKEGQNVTLSCEQNLNHDAMYWYRQDPGQGLRLIYYSQIVNDFQKGDIAEGYSVSREKKESFPLTVTSAQKNPTAFYLCASSRQGTNYGYTFGSGTRLTVV.

The genes are TRBV5-1 and TRBJ1-1; D remains ambiguous. Germline lookup yields CDR1 SGHRS and CDR2 YFSETQ. V shed 5 bases and J shed 7 bases, with 9 bases lying between them. The CDR3 has 11 residues. The chain's CDR3 is CASRLGVEAFF. CDR3 nucleotide sequence: TGCGCCAGCAGGTTAGGCGTTGAAGCTTTCTTT.

For the CDR3, the DNA is TGTGCCAGCAGCTCTAGACTAGCCCATACCCCGCAGTATTTT. Translated: CASSSRLAHTPQYF. The chain joins TRBV9 to TRBJ2-3, with TRBD2 matching 7 bases. Trimming took 4 bases from V and 10 from J; bases not matched to a gene: 12. The length of the CDR3 is 14 residues. Germline lookup yields CDR1 SGDLS and CDR2 YYNGEE.

This clone appeared a few times. The rearrangement links TRBV5-1 to TRBJ2-5, with TRBD2 identical over 7 bases. Germline CDR1 reads SGHRS; CDR2 reads YFSETQ. This CDR3 contains 14 residues. Germline trimming cut 4 bases from V and 2 bases from J; bases unmatched to any gene: 5. The CDR3 DNA sequence: TGCGCCAGCAGCCCGGGGGGACTACAAGAGACCCAGTACTTC. Translation: CASSPGGLQETQYF.

The chain uses TRBV5-4 and TRBJ2-7; 8 nucleotides line up with TRBD2. This CDR3 has 15 residues. After removal of 0 bases from V and 5 bases from J, the junction contained 7 bases not matched to a gene. Germline CDR1 and CDR2: SGHNT and YYREEE (reference sequence). CDR3 sequence reads: CASSLEQRGFHEQYF. The CDR3 DNA sequence: TGTGCCAGCAGCTTGGAGCAGCGGGGGTTCCACGAGCAGTACTTC.

The chain uses TRBV4-2 and TRBJ2-1; TRBD2 might be the D (5 bases). The germline V gene encodes CDR1 LGHNA and CDR2 YNFKEQ. The CDR3 spans 17 residues. Trimming removed 0 bases from V and 7 bases from J, with 19 bases in between. This CDR3 is CASSQESMSGRGNEQFF. The CDR3, as DNA: TGTGCCAGCAGCCAAGAAAGTATGTCCGGTAGAGGGAATGAGCAGTTCTTC.